These 15 T cell receptor beta chains were all obtained from the same sample, sequenced in a study of OX40 agonist ivuxolimab in advanced cancers. Library construction relied on the immunoSEQ multiplex PCR assay. The table comes from immuneACCESS by way of TCRdb, which keeps in-frame sequences with V and J called. Part of the clones is missing from these tables; in studies checked, under half for an unresolved V gene and the rest for unknown reasons. In this sample the table shows some 78,000 clones, around nine tenths of which occur a single time. The ten largest clones add up to roughly 2.8% of the sample. The sample consisted of CD4+ or CD8+ T cells sorted from blood, taken in a trial of the OX40 agonist ivuxolimab. The source of these receptors is an adult with an advanced solid tumor such as melanoma, head and neck, liver or kidney cancer.

The V and J genes are TRBV6-1 and TRBJ1-2, with 7 nucleotides matching TRBD1. This CDR3 comprises 15 residues. Germline trimming cut 0 bases from V and 7 bases from J; bases unmatched to any gene: 8. Germline V gene lookup returns CDR1 MNHNS and CDR2 SASEGT. The CDR3 protein is CASSEAWTGPTGYTF. The CDR3 DNA reads TGTGCCAGCAGTGAAGCTTGGACAGGCCCTACTGGCTACACCTTC.

The gene calls are TRBV28 and TRBJ1-1; D call uncertain. The germline CDR1 and CDR2 sequences are MDHEN and SYDVKM. The ends were cut back, 7 bases at V and 6 bases at J, with 15 bases in the middle. The CDR3 spans 13 residues. CDR3 bases: TGTGCCAGCACCTTGATCGGGTTCTCTGAAGCTTTCTTT. This gives the protein CASTLIGFSEAFF.

The V gene is TRBV19, the J gene TRBJ2-7; 10 bases are a match to TRBD1. The CDR3 is 17 amino acids. Unmatched junction bases numbered 14, after V lost 6 bases and J lost 3 bases. Germline V CDR1 and CDR2: LNHDA, SQIVND (reference sequence). Written as DNA, the CDR3 is TGTGCCAGTAGACGAGCCCCACCTGGGACAGGGGTCTACGAGCAGTACTTC. Its protein is CASRRAPPGTGVYEQYF.

This chain uses TRBV5-1 with TRBJ2-1, with D maybe TRBD1 (6 bases). Germline loops: CDR1 SGHRS, CDR2 YFSETQ. Trimming stripped 6 bases from V and 3 bases from J, with 16 bases between. The CDR3 consists of 15 residues. The CDR3: CASTQGGNSYNEQFF. The CDR3 DNA is TGCGCCAGCACCCAAGGGGGAAATAGCTACAATGAGCAGTTCTTC.

The chain joins TRBV5-6 to TRBJ2-7; D perhaps matches TRBD1 (6 bases). The CDR3 has 14 residues. Trimming stripped 3 bases from V and 7 bases from J, with 17 bases between. The V gene's germline CDR1 is SGHDT and CDR2 YYEEEE. The CDR3 nucleotides read TGTGCCAGCAGCTGGGGGCTACCCGATACGGAGCAGTACTTC. It translates to CASSWGLPDTEQYF. Using reference TRBV5-6 and TRBJ2-7 for the parts outside the CDR3, the full variable domain is DAGVTQSPTHLIKTRGQQVTLRCSPKSGHDTVSWYQQALGQGPQFIFQYYEEEERQRGNFPDRFSGHQFPNYSSELNVNALLLGDSALYLCASSWGLPDTEQYFGPGTRLTVT.

This clone showed up just once. This chain links TRBV5-4 with TRBJ2-7, with TRBD2 matching over 15 bases. Germline CDR1 is SGHNT and CDR2 is YYREEE (reference sequence). The CDR3 is made up of 15 amino acids. V shed 4 bases and J 7 bases; nucleotides not matched to a gene: 6. CDR3 loop: CASSAGLAGGQEQYF. CDR3 coding DNA: TGTGCCAGCAGCGCCGGACTAGCGGGAGGGCAGGAGCAGTACTTC.

This clone was found once. V and J are TRBV5-8 and TRBJ2-2, with TRBD1 as a possible D gene (6 bases). Germline V gene lookup returns CDR1 SGHTS and CDR2 YDEGEE. V shed 2 bases and J shed 4 bases, with 6 bases lying between them. The CDR3 length is 13 residues. CDR3 nucleotide sequence: TGTGCCAGCAGCTTCAGGGGCACCGGGGAGCTGTTTTTT. Amino acids: CASSFRGTGELFF.

The rearrangement links TRBV5-4 to TRBJ1-4; D perhaps matches TRBD1 (6 bases). V lost 3 bases to trimming and J lost 5 bases, with 14 bases between them. The CDR3 spans 15 residues. CDR1 SGHNT and CDR2 YYREEE come from the germline V gene (reference sequence). The CDR3 loop is CASSSGGALNEKLFF. CDR3 DNA: TGTGCCAGCAGCTCTGGGGGCGCTTTGAATGAAAAACTGTTTTTT.

The chain uses TRBV29-1 and TRBJ1-5; D is ambiguous. The V gene lost 2 bases and the J gene lost 6 bases, with 11 bases spanning the gap. CDR3 length: 13 residues. The germline CDR1 and CDR2 sequences are SQVTM and ANQGSEA. CDR3 DNA: TGCAGCGTTGAAACTGGGATGGGTCAGCCCCAGCATTTT. As protein: CSVETGMGQPQHF.

The V gene is TRBV2, the J gene TRBJ1-6; D uncertain. V dropped 3 bases and J dropped 9 bases, with 21 bases sitting between them. The CDR3 is made up of 17 amino acids. Germline CDR1 SNHLY, CDR2 FYNNEI. CDR3 sequence: CASSDFLASWLSSPLHF. The CDR3 nucleotides read TGTGCCAGCAGTGACTTTTTGGCCTCTTGGCTTAGTTCACCCCTCCACTTT.

The chain is built from TRBV18 and TRBJ2-1; the D gene is possibly TRBD2 (7 bases). Trimming shortened V by 3 bases and J by 2 bases, and 11 bases separated the two germline ends. Germline V CDR1 and CDR2: KGHSH, LQKENI. This CDR3 has 15 residues. The CDR3 DNA is TGTGCCAGCTCACCTGGGGGGGCCGCCTACAATGAGCAGTTCTTC. Residues: CASSPGGAAYNEQFF.

The rearrangement links TRBV5-6 to TRBJ1-3, with a tentative D call TRBD1 (5 bases). The CDR3 runs 15 residues. V was pared by 4 bases and J by 0 bases, with 11 bases between. Germline CDR1 and CDR2: SGHDT and YYEEEE. The CDR3 loop reads CASSPRQFSGNTIYF. Written as DNA, the CDR3 is TGTGCCAGCAGCCCTAGACAGTTCTCTGGAAACACCATATATTTT.

The chain recombines TRBV7-2 with TRBJ2-1, with a tentative D call TRBD2 (7 bases). Germline CDR1 is SGHTA and CDR2 is FQGNSA. V was clipped by 3 bases and J by 10 bases, with 22 bases between them. The CDR3 loop spans 16 amino acids. The DNA of the CDR3 is TGTGCCAGCAGCTTTCATCCCGGGGGGCGGCTGGGGGAGCAGTTCTTC. It specifies CASSFHPGGRLGEQFF.

The genes are TRBV15 and TRBJ2-2; maybe TRBD1 (7 bases). Trimming removed 3 bases at V and 5 bases at J, with 19 bases between. The CDR3 loop spans 17 amino acids. Germline CDR1 is LNHNV and CDR2 is YYDKDF (reference sequence). The CDR3 nucleotides read TGTGCCACCAGCAGCTTCGGGGGACAGAAAGGAACCGGGGAGCTGTTTTTT. Translating gives CATSSFGGQKGTGELFF.

This chain connects TRBV5-1 to TRBJ1-5, with D hard to call. With 0 bases removed from V and 4 bases from J, the gap between germline ends came to 5 bases. Germline CDR1 SGHRS, CDR2 YFSETQ. The length of the CDR3 is 13 residues. In nucleotides, the CDR3 is TGCGCCAGCAGCTTGGTCCATAATCAGCCCCAGCATTTT. Translated: CASSLVHNQPQHF.